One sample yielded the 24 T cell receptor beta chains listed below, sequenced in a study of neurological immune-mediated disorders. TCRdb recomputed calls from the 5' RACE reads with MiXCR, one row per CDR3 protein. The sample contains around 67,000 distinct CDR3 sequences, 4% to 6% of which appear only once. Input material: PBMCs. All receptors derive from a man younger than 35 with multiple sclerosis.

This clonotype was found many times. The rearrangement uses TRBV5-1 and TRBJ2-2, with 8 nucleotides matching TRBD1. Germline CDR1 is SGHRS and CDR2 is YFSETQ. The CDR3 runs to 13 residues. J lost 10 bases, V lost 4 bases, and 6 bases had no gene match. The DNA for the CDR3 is TGCGCCAGCAGCCTGACAGGGGAAGAGGAGCTGTTTTTT. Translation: CASSLTGEEELFF.

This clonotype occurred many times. CDR3 nucleotide sequence: TGCAGTGCTAGTCTAGCGGGGTCCTACAATGAGCAGTTCTTC. Translating it yields CSASLAGSYNEQFF. The chain uses TRBV20-1 and TRBJ2-1; 9 positions agree with TRBD2. The V segment lost 3 bases and the J segment 1 base; nucleotides outside the gene matches: 1. CDR3 length: 14 residues. CDR1 is DFQATT, CDR2 SNEGSKA, per germline (reference sequence).

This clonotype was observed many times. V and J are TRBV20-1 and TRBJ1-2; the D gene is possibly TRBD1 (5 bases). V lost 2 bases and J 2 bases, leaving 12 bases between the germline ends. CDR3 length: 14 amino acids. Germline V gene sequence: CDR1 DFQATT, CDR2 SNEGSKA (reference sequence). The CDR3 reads CSARIVRGNYGYTF. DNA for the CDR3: TGCAGTGCTAGAATTGTGAGGGGAAACTATGGCTACACCTTC.

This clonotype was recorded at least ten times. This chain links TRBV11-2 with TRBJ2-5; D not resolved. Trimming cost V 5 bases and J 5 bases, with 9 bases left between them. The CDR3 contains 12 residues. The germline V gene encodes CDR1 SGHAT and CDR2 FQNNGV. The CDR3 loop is CASSHLGETQYF. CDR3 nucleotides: TGTGCCAGCAGCCACTTGGGGGAGACCCAGTACTTC.

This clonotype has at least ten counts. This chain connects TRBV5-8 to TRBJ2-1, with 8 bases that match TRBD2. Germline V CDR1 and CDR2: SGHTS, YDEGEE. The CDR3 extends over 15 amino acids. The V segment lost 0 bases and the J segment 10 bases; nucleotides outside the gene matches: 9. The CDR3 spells CASSLGVVAGREQFF. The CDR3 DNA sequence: TGTGCCAGCAGCTTGGGGGTTGTAGCGGGGAGGGAGCAGTTCTTC.

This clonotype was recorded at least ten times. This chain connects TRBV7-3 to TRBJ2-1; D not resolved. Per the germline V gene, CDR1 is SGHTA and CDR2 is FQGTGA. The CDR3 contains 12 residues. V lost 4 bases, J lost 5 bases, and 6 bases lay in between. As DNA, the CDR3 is TGTGCCAGCAGCTCGGACCACAATGAGCAGTTCTTC. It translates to CASSSDHNEQFF.

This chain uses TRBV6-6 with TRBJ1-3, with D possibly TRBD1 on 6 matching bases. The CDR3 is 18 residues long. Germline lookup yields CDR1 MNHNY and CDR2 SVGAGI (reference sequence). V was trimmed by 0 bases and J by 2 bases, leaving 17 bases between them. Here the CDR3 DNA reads TGTGCCAGCAGTTACTCCTGGGCGGGGGGCGCGGCTGGAAACACCATATATTTT. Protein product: CASSYSWAGGAAGNTIYF.

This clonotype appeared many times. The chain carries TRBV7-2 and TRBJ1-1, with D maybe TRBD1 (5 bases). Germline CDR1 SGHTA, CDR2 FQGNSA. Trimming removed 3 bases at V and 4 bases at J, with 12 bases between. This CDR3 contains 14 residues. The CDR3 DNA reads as TGTGCCAGCAGCTTCATGATCCAGGGCACTGAAGCTTTCTTT. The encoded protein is CASSFMIQGTEAFF.

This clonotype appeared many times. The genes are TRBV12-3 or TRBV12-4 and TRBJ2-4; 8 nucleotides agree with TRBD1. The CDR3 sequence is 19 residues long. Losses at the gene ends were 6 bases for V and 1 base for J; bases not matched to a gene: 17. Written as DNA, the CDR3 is TGTGCCAGCAGCCTACATCCATCCAGGGGGCAGGGGGCCAAAAACATTCAGTACTTC. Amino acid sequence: CASSLHPSRGQGAKNIQYF.

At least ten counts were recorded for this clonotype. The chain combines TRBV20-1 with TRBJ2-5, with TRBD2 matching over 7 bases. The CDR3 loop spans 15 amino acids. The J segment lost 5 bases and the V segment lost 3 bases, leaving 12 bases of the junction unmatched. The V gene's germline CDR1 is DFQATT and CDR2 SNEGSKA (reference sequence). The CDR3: CSARGSAGDSETQYF. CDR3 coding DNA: TGCAGTGCTAGGGGGTCTGCGGGGGATTCGGAGACCCAGTACTTC.

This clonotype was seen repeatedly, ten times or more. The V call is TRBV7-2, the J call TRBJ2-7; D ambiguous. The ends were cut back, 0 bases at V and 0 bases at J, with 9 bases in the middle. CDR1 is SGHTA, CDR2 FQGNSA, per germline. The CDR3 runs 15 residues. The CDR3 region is CASSLARLNSYEQYF. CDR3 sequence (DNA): TGTGCCAGCAGCTTAGCGCGACTCAACTCCTACGAGCAGTACTTC. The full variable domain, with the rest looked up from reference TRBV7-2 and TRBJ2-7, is GAGVSQSPSNKVTEKGKDVELRCDPISGHTALYWYRQSLGQGLEFLIYFQGNSAPDKSGLPSDRFSAERTGGSVSTLTIQRTQQEDSAVYLCASSLARLNSYEQYFGPGTRLTVT.

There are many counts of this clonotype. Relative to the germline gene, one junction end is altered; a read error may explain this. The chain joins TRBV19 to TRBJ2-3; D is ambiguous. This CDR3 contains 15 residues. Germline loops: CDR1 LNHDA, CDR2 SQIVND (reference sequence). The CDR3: CASRIEDGRTDTQYF. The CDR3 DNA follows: TGTGCCAGTAGGATAGAGGACGGACGCACAGATACGCAGTATTTT.

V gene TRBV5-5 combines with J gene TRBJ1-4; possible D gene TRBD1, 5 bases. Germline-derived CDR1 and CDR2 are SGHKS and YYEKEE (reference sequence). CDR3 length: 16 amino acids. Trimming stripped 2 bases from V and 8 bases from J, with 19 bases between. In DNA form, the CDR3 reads TGTGCCAGCAGCTTTGGAGGGGCCCGCCGACGAGAAAAACTGTTTTTT. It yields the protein CASSFGGARRREKLFF.

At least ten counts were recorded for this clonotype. In DNA, the CDR3 is TGTGCCAGCAGTAGACTGGCCACCGGGGAGCTGTTTTTT. Residues: CASSRLATGELFF. The rearrangement uses TRBV12-3 or TRBV12-4 and TRBJ2-2, with D unresolved. The CDR3 consists of 13 residues. Trimming cost V 5 bases and J 4 bases, with 8 bases left between them.

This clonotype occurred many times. The CDR3: CSVDYSRFYNSPLHF. DNA of the CDR3: TGCAGCGTTGACTACAGCCGTTTCTATAATTCACCCCTCCACTTT. The chain couples TRBV29-1 to TRBJ1-6; no clear D. The V gene lost 3 bases and the J gene lost 3 bases, with 12 bases spanning the gap. The CDR3 has 15 residues. Germline assignment: CDR1 SQVTM and CDR2 ANQGSEA.

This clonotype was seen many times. CDR3 sequence: CASSFSGSGDEQFF. CDR3 nucleotides: TGCGCCAGCAGCTTTAGCGGGAGTGGGGATGAGCAGTTCTTC. The rearrangement joins TRBV5-1 to TRBJ2-1, with 9 bases identical to TRBD2. The trim removed 2 bases at V and 8 bases at J, leaving 5 bases unmatched. Germline V gene data show CDR1 as SGHRS and CDR2 as YFSETQ. CDR3 length: 14 residues.

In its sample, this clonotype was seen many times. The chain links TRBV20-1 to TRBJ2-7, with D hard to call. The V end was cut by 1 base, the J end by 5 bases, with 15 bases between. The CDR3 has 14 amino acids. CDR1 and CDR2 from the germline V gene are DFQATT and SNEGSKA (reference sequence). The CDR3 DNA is TGCAGTGCTAGAGTCTCGGATTATCGCCACGAGCAGTACTTC. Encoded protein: CSARVSDYRHEQYF.

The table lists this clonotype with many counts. CDR3 nucleotides: TGTGCCAGCAGCTTACAGGGGGCAAGCGCTGAAGCTTTCTTT. This gives the protein CASSLQGASAEAFF. The chain recombines TRBV7-8 with TRBJ1-1; 8 bases fit TRBD1. Germline assignment: CDR1 SGHVS and CDR2 FQNEAQ. The junction had 5 bases not matched to a gene; V was cut back by 2 bases and J by 6 bases. The CDR3 extends over 14 amino acids. The whole variable domain, remainder taken from reference TRBV7-8 and TRBJ1-1, is GAGVSQSPRYKVAKRGQDVALRCDPISGHVSLFWYQQALGQGPEFLTYFQNEAQLDKSGLPSDRFFAERPEGSVSTLKIQRTQQEDSAVYLCASSLQGASAEAFFGQGTRLTVV.

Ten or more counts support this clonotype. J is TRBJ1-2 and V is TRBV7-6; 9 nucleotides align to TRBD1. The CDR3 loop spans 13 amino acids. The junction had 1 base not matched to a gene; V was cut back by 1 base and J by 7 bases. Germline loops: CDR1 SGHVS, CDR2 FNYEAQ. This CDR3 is CASSLDRGLGYTF. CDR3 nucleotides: TGTGCCAGCAGCTTAGACAGGGGGCTTGGCTACACCTTC.

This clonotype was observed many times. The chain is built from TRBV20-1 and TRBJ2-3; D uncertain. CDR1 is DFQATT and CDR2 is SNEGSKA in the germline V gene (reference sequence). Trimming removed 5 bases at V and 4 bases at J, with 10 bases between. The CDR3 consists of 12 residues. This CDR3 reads CSAPFSSDTQYF. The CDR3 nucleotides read TGCAGTGCTCCTTTTTCGTCAGATACGCAGTATTTT.

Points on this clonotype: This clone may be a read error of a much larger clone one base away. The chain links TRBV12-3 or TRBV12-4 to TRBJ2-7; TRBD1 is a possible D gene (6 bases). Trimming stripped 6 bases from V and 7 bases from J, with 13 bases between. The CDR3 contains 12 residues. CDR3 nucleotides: TGTGCCAGCAGCACACCTAGGGGGGAGCAGTACTTC. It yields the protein CASSTPRGEQYF.

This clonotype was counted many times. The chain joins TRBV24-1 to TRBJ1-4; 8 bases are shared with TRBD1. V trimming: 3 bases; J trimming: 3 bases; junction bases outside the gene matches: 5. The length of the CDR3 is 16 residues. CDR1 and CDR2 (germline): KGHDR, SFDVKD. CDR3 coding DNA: TGTGCCACCAGTGATGGACAGGGTCCAGCTAATGAAAAACTGTTTTTT. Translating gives CATSDGQGPANEKLFF.

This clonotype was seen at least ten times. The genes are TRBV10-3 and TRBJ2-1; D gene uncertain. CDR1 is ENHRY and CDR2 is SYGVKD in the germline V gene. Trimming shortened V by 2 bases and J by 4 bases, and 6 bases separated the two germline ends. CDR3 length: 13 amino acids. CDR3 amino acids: CAISEVKYNEQFF. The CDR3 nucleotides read TGTGCCATCAGTGAGGTTAAGTACAATGAGCAGTTCTTC.

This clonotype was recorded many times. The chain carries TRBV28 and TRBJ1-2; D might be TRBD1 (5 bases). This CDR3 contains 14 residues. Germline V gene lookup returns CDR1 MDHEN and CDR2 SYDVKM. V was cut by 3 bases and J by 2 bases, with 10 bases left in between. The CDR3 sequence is CASSLTGGNYGYTF. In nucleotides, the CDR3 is TGTGCCAGCAGTTTGACTGGGGGAAACTATGGCTACACCTTC.